These T cell receptor beta chains were read from a single sample in a study of metastatic and nonmetastatic thyroid tumors. TCRdb called clones again from the PCR reads with MiXCR. The repertoire holds around 13,000 clones, with 20% to 25% as singletons. Source material: blood. The receptors were gathered from a female donor with papillary thyroid cancer or a benign thyroid nodule (not recorded which). Some clones in this sample may be carry-over from other donors' samples. CDR3s include the opening cysteine and the closing phenylalanine or tryptophan. A D gene is named only where the DNA matches it firmly. Clone size, where shown, is once, few, many, or a class for clones that have expanded.

CDR3	DNA	size	V	J	D
CASSLGQVLSAYEQYF	TGTGCCAGCAGCTTGGGACAGGTCCTCAGTGCCTACGAGCAGTACTTC	.	TRBV5-6	TRBJ2-7	.
CASAASSSYNEQFF	TGTGCCAGCGCGGCCAGCAGCTCCTACAATGAGCAGTTCTTC	medium-sized	TRBV6-1	TRBJ2-1	.
CASSEPEKYGYTF	TGTGCCAGCAGTGAACCAGAAAAATATGGCTACACCTTC	medium-sized	TRBV6-1	TRBJ1-2	.
CAIARQNEQYF	TGTGCCATCGCTAGACAGAACGAGCAGTACTTC	.	TRBV28	TRBJ2-7	.
CASSTDRLSNQPQHF	TGTGCCAGCAGCACGGACAGGCTCAGCAATCAGCCCCAGCATTTT	medium-sized	TRBV12-3/TRBV12-4	TRBJ1-5	TRBD1
CASSRGWIVLNTEAFF	TGTGCCAGCAGCCGCGGCTGGATAGTCCTGAACACTGAAGCTTTCTTT	many	TRBV14	TRBJ1-1	.
CSATSGIGNEQFF	TGCAGTGCTACTAGCGGGATTGGCAATGAGCAGTTCTTC	.	TRBV20-1	TRBJ2-1	TRBD2
CASSYLPSPHYNEQFF	TGTGCCAGCAGTTACCTTCCTAGTCCCCATTACAACGAGCAGTTCTTC	.	TRBV6-5	TRBJ2-1	.
CASSLEGRTEAFF	TGTGCCAGCAGCTTGGAGGGGAGGACTGAAGCTTTCTTT	.	TRBV13	TRBJ1-1	.
CASSFSVDEQFF	TGTGCCAGCAGCTTCAGCGTGGATGAGCAGTTCTTC	medium-sized	TRBV12-3/TRBV12-4	TRBJ2-1	.
CASSEGRDTEAFF	TGTGCCAGCAGTGAGGGCAGGGACACTGAAGCTTTCTTT	.	TRBV6-4	TRBJ1-1	.
CAGSPTGTNTEAFF	TGTGCCGGCTCTCCGACAGGGACGAACACTGAAGCTTTCTTT	many	TRBV18	TRBJ1-1	TRBD1
CAISRVAGAYEQYF	TGTGCCATCAGCCGGGTAGCGGGGGCCTACGAGCAGTACTTC	.	TRBV3-1	TRBJ2-7	TRBD2
CASSQAVLDTQYF	TGTGCCAGCAGTCAGGCGGTTCTAGATACGCAGTATTTT	medium-sized	TRBV6-4	TRBJ2-3	.
CASSLSAGANTGELFF	TGCGCCAGCAGCCTGTCGGCAGGGGCGAACACCGGGGAGCTGTTTTTT	.	TRBV5-1	TRBJ2-2	.
CSAQYETEAFF	TGCAGTGCTCAGTACGAAACTGAAGCTTTCTTT	many	TRBV20-1	TRBJ1-1	.
CSAVRLDLSYEQYF	TGCAGTGCGGTGAGACTAGACCTCTCCTACGAGCAGTACTTC	.	TRBV20-1	TRBJ2-7	.
CASRESGVDTQYF	TGTGCCAGCAGGGAGAGCGGAGTTGATACGCAGTATTTT	medium-sized	TRBV28	TRBJ2-3	.
CASSTGQGRHNEQFF	TGTGCCAGCAGTACCGGACAGGGGAGGCACAATGAGCAGTTCTTC	medium-sized	TRBV2	TRBJ2-1	TRBD1
CSARDGRTGELFF	TGCAGTGCTAGAGATGGCAGAACCGGGGAGCTGTTTTTT	many	TRBV20-1	TRBJ2-2	.
CASSGPGQDRYEQYF	TGTGCCAGCAGCGGTCCGGGACAGGACAGATACGAGCAGTACTTC	many	TRBV5-6	TRBJ2-7	TRBD1
CASSYEVETQYF	TGTGCCAGCAGTTACGAGGTAGAGACCCAGTACTTC	.	TRBV6-5	TRBJ2-5	.
CASSLHGSFLCYEQYF	TGTGCCAGCAGTCTTCATGGTTCTTTTCTTTGTTACGAGCAGTACTTC	.	TRBV27	TRBJ2-7	.
CASRLQGGYYGYTF	TGTGCCAGCAGATTACAGGGCGGCTACTATGGCTACACCTTC	.	TRBV7-9	TRBJ1-2	.
CASSVAYRPSGANVLTF	TGTGCCAGCAGCGTAGCTTACAGACCCTCTGGGGCCAACGTCCTGACTTTC	.	TRBV9	TRBJ2-6	.
CASSLRGYSNQPQHF	TGTGCCAGCAGTTTACGGGGGTATAGCAATCAGCCCCAGCATTTT	medium-sized	TRBV27	TRBJ1-5	.
CASSLEVDPAETQYF	TGCGCCAGCAGCTTGGAGGTGGATCCGGCGGAGACCCAGTACTTC	.	TRBV5-1	TRBJ2-5	.
CASRRDRVYYGYTF	TGTGCCAGTAGACGGGACAGGGTGTACTATGGCTATACCTTC	few	TRBV28	TRBJ1-2	TRBD1
CASSLPGGRLTGELFF	TGTGCCAGCAGTTTACCTGGGGGCAGACTCACCGGGGAGCTGTTTTTT	medium-sized	TRBV28	TRBJ2-2	.
CASSLRQIYEQYF	TGTGCCAGCAGCTTGAGGCAAATTTACGAGCAGTACTTC	many	TRBV5-5	TRBJ2-7	.
CASRPMGRSGELFF	TGTGCCAGCAGACCGATGGGTAGATCCGGGGAGCTGTTTTTT	medium-sized	TRBV2	TRBJ2-2	.
CASNTGGDTGELFF	TGTGCCAGCAATACCGGGGGAGACACCGGGGAGCTGTTTTTT	.	TRBV14	TRBJ2-2	.
CASSLRGVSGANVLTF	TGTGCCAGCTCACTGCGGGGGGTCTCTGGGGCCAACGTCCTGACTTTC	many	TRBV18	TRBJ2-6	TRBD2
CSALPPSGRTNEQFF	TGCAGTGCCCTCCCCCCTAGCGGGAGAACAAATGAGCAGTTCTTC	many	TRBV20-1	TRBJ2-1	TRBD2
CASSLVGTGVYCYTF	TGTGCCAGCAGTTTAGTCGGTACAGGTGTCTATTGCTACACCTTC	.	TRBV12-3/TRBV12-4	TRBJ1-2	.